This TCR beta chain was retrieved from a study of shared clonotypes between healthy human individuals. CDR3 length: 17 residues. Germline V gene data show CDR1 as SGHTA and CDR2 as FQGNSA. The V segment lost 5 bases and the J segment 2 bases; nucleotides outside the gene matches: 13. Sequenced by immunoSEQ multiplex PCR; TCRdb stores in-frame clones only, minus some. Of fewer than 1.6 million clones listed, less than 99% are singletons. The TCR sequence derives from a man in his thirties or forties in good health. The rearrangement uses TRBV7-2 and TRBJ2-3; TRBD1 aligns across 7 bases. The specimen sequenced was naive CD4+ T cells sorted from blood. Documented subset: CD45RA+ positively selected. The CDR3, as DNA: TGTGCCAGCAGCCAGGGGACAGCAAGGGGCTACACAGATACGCAGTATTTT. Amino acid sequence: CASSQGTARGYTDTQYF.